This T cell receptor (beta chain) was captured by sequencing in a study of shared clonotypes between healthy human individuals. Study findings and constraints: The authors sampled blood alone, and tissue repertoires likely differ.

CD4+ cells underwent separation, giving CD45RA+ naive and CD45RA-negative memory subsets. Repertoires were generated with immunoSEQ multiplex PCR, while TCRdb's copy carries only in-frame clones and drops some. This sample has a few million clones, with approximately 96% found just once. A note on this clone: Its antigen is as yet unknown.

CDR1 is SGHRS and CDR2 is YFSETQ in the germline V gene. The trim removed 4 bases at V and 3 bases at J, leaving 9 bases unmatched. CDR3 length: 15 amino acids. The chain employs TRBV5-1 and TRBJ2-5; 7 bases align to TRBD1. This sequence originates from a man aged 18 to 30 in good health. The sequenced sample consisted of naive CD4+ T cells sorted from blood. Subset meaning: CD45RA+ positively selected. The CDR3 reads CASSRPGGLEETQYF. CDR3 bases: TGCGCCAGCAGCCGCCCAGGGGGTCTTGAAGAGACCCAGTACTTC.